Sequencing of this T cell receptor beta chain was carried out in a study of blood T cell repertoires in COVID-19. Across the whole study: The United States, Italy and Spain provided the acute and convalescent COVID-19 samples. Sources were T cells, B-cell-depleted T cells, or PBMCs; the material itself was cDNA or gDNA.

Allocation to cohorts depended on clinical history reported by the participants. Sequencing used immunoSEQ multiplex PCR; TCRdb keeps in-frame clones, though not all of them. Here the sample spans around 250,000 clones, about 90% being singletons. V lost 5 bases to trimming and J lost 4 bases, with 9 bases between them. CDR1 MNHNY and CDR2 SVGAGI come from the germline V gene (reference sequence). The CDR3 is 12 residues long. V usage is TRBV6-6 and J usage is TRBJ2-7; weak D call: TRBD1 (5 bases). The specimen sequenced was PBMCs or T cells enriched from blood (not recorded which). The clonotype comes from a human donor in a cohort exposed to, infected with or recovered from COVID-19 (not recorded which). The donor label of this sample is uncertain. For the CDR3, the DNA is TGTGCCAGCAGTCACGACAGTTACGAGCAGTACTTC. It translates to CASSHDSYEQYF.